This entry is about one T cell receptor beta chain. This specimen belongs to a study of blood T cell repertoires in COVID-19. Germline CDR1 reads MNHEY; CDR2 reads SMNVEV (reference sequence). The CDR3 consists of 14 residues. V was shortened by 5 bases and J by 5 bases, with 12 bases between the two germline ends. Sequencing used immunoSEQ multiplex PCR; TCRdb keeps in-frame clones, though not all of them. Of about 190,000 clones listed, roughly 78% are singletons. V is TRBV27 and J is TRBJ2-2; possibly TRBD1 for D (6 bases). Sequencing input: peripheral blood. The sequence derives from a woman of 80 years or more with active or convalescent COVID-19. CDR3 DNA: TGTGCCAGCAGTCCGAGGGGGAGTACCGGGGAGCTGTTTTTT. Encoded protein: CASSPRGSTGELFF.